The rows below give T cell receptor beta chains drawn from one sample of a study of post-analysis software for immune sequencing data. TCRdb fed the PCR reads into MiXCR, producing one record per CDR3 protein. The profile shows about 160,000 distinct CDR3 sequences, about 34% of them singletons. The sample was blood, taken after autologous hematopoietic stem cell transplantation. The receptors derive from a girl aged 10 to 17 with multiple sclerosis. Each CDR3 is given with its conserved first and last residue.

cdr3_aa	v_call	cdr3_length	j_call
CSAPRTDTQYF	TRBV20-1	11	TRBJ2-3
CSVDTGGDEQYF	TRBV29-1	12	TRBJ2-7
CSARGQGGNTEAFF	TRBV20-1	14	TRBJ1-1
CASSAGHVVGETQYF	TRBV7-7	15	TRBJ2-5
CASRRQGGADTQYF	TRBV6-1	14	TRBJ2-3
CASSESGRRGSYEQYF	TRBV25-1	16	TRBJ2-7
CASKASTQETQYF	TRBV2	13	TRBJ2-5
CASSLNSPEQYF	TRBV7-2	12	TRBJ2-7
CASRTGDYEQYF	TRBV5-1	12	TRBJ2-7
CASRRQGGSDEQYF	TRBV12-3/TRBV12-4	14	TRBJ2-7
CSAPATGVDIQYF	TRBV20-1	13	TRBJ2-4
CASSQDETLLYTDTQYF	TRBV4-3	17	TRBJ2-3
CASKPVGTNEQFF	TRBV6-5	13	TRBJ2-1
CASSFHTDTQYF	TRBV11-3	12	TRBJ2-3
CASSLGLSEGGSPLHF	TRBV5-6	16	TRBJ1-6
CASSHRNTYEQYF	TRBV12-3/TRBV12-4	13	TRBJ2-7
CASSLGRQGTAFF	TRBV5-6	13	TRBJ1-1
CASSSTGTSGPNEQFF	TRBV6-5	16	TRBJ2-1
CASSTFLGATDTQYF	TRBV7-9	15	TRBJ2-3
CATSTAGSGNQPQHF	TRBV15	15	TRBJ1-5
CASSVKGLAYHEQFF	TRBV6-1	15	TRBJ2-1
CSGYRGEKLFF	TRBV29-1	11	TRBJ1-4
CASSLMPGLNTDTQYF	TRBV5-5	16	TRBJ2-3
CTSNYRRGPYEQYF	TRBV12-3/TRBV12-4	14	NA
CASSLVSGLAGFSYEQYF	TRBV7-7	18	TRBJ2-7
CASSKAWGELSCDNEQFF	TRBV21-1	18	TRBJ2-1
CAGSLDMGQGVSPLHF	TRBV5-1	16	TRBJ1-6
CASSDPIRGAGANVLTF	TRBV9	17	TRBJ2-6
CASSIDRGPNGYTF	TRBV19	14	TRBJ1-2
CAIWDRDNEQFF	TRBV28	12	TRBJ2-1
CASSLAPTRIDTQYF	TRBV7-8	15	TRBJ2-3
CSAGGQLTPNEQFF	TRBV29-1	14	TRBJ2-1
CSAPRTSGTTYNEQFF	TRBV20-1	16	TRBJ2-1
CASSYSLLAEQFF	TRBV6-5	13	TRBJ2-1
CASTKPGQLGYTF	TRBV7-3	13	TRBJ1-2
CATKSNPNRGSNQPQHF	TRBV6-1	17	TRBJ1-5
CSAREVPISYNEQFF	TRBV20-1	15	TRBJ2-1
CSARPGGLADTQYF	TRBV20-1	14	TRBJ2-3
CGSCRSSYNEQFF	TRBV20-1	13	TRBJ2-1
CASSPQVENEQFF	TRBV5-1	13	TRBJ2-1
CSAFSRTDNYGYTF	TRBV20-1	14	TRBJ1-2
CASSTRQGAYGYTF	TRBV12-3/TRBV12-4	14	TRBJ1-2
CASSQKQNSPLHF	TRBV3-1	13	TRBJ1-6
CASSLRQESSYEQYF	TRBV9	15	TRBJ2-7
CASSLIPGQAYEQYF	TRBV27	15	TRBJ2-7
CASSSRPGQAYNEQFF	TRBV5-1	16	TRBJ2-1
CSTRRTGEYEQYF	TRBV20-1	13	TRBJ2-7
CASSGPSGGSPLHF	TRBV12-3/TRBV12-4	14	TRBJ1-6
CASSYEVGGGNEQFF	TRBV6-6	15	TRBJ2-1